The rows below give T cell receptor beta chains drawn from one sample of a study of blood T cell repertoires in COVID-19. Sequencing was performed with immunoSEQ multiplex PCR; in TCRdb, only in-frame clones are kept and a portion is missing. In the table there are 300,000 to 400,000 clones, 80% to 90% of which are singletons. The source material was peripheral blood. Every receptor here comes from a woman aged 45 to 65 who had recovered from COVID-19. Each CDR3 is given with its conserved first and last residue. Fields, in order: D gene, clone size, J gene, V gene, CDR3 DNA, CDR3 protein. D genes are given only for firm matches. Rows may omit the clone size; those that give it use once, few, many or a size class.

>TRBD2|-|TRBJ2-1|TRBV30
TGTGCCTATAGCGGGGGGGCCTACAATGAGCAGTTCTTC
CAYSGGAYNEQFF
>-|few|TRBJ1-2|TRBV6-5
TGTGCCAGCAGTTCCGTCGGTACGGGCTACACCTTC
CASSSVGTGYTF
>TRBD1|-|TRBJ2-2|TRBV27
TGTGCCAGCAGACAGGGGGCTACCGGGGAGCTGTTTTTT
CASRQGATGELFF
>TRBD1|-|TRBJ1-1|TRBV6-1
TGTGCCAGCAGTGAAGACAGGGGTGACACTGAAGCTTTCTTT
CASSEDRGDTEAFF
>TRBD1|-|TRBJ2-5|TRBV5-1
TGCGCCAGCAGATTTACAGGGGCGGGAGAGACCCAGTACTTC
CASRFTGAGETQYF
>-|-|TRBJ2-1|TRBV19
TGTGCCAGTAGCCTCGGCAATGAGCAGTTCTTC
CASSLGNEQFF
>-|-|TRBJ2-2|TRBV7-3
TGTGCCAGCAGCTTAGGGGCGCGCGGGGAGCTGTTTTTT
CASSLGARGELFF
>-|once|TRBJ1-2|TRBV6-2/TRBV6-3
TGTGCCAGCAGTGTGCCCCCGGACTATGGCTACACCTTC
CASSVPPDYGYTF
>-|-|TRBJ1-2|TRBV19
TGTGCCAGTAGTATAGTAGAGGGCTATGGCTACACCTTC
CASSIVEGYGYTF
>TRBD2|-|TRBJ2-1|TRBV3-1/TRBV3-2
TGTGCCAGCAGTCCGACTAGCGGATACAATGAGCAGTTCTTC
CASSPTSGYNEQFF
>TRBD2|-|TRBJ2-2|TRBV9
TGTGCCAGCAGCATCGCTAGCGGGAGATTTATCGGGGAGCTGTTTTTT
CASSIASGRFIGELFF
>TRBD1|-|TRBJ1-2|TRBV24-1
TGTGCCACCAGTGATAACAGGGGATATGGCTACACCTTC
CATSDNRGYGYTF
>TRBD1|-|TRBJ1-5|TRBV28
TGTGCCAGCAGTTTGAACCGCGGACAGGGCAATCAGCCCCAGCATTTT
CASSLNRGQGNQPQHF
>-|once|TRBJ1-1|TRBV7-9
TGTGCCAGCAGCTCAGGATACCTAACTGAAGCTTTCTTT
CASSSGYLTEAFF
>TRBD1|-|TRBJ1-3|TRBV11-2
TGTGCCAGCAGCTTAGGGTGGTCGTGGGACAGGGGGAACACCATATATTTT
CASSLGWSWDRGNTIYF
>-|-|TRBJ2-7|TRBV24-1
TGTGCCACCAGTGATGAGGGACTTCGCGAGCAGTACTTC
CATSDEGLREQYF
>-|-|TRBJ1-4|TRBV9
TGTGCCAGCAGCGTACTCCCGGGTGGAAAACTGTTTTTT
CASSVLPGGKLFF
>-|-|TRBJ1-3|TRBV6-2/TRBV6-3
TGTGCCAGCAGTTACCGGGTTGTCTCTGGAAACACCATATATTTT
CASSYRVVSGNTIYF
>TRBD2|-|TRBJ2-1|TRBV7-3
TGTGCCAGCAGCTCCGAAGGCGGGAGGCCGAATGAGCAGTTCTTC
CASSSEGGRPNEQFF
>-|-|TRBJ1-6|TRBV6-5
TGTGCCACCGGGGGGGGGACTTATAATTCACCCCTCCACTTT
CATGGGTYNSPLHF
>-|-|TRBJ1-2|TRBV28
TGTGCCAGCAGGCTGGGGCCCTATGGCTACACCTTC
CASRLGPYGYTF
>TRBD1|-|TRBJ1-1|TRBV5-1
TGCGCCAGCACGAGGGGGACAGGGCAACTACTGAACACTGAAGCTTTCTTT
CASTRGTGQLLNTEAFF
>TRBD1|-|TRBJ2-5|TRBV7-2
TGTGCCAGCAGCTCCGACAGGGTGGCCGAGACCCAGTACTTC
CASSSDRVAETQYF
>-|-|TRBJ2-7|TRBV7-2
TGTGCCAGCAGTCGAGACACCTTCTCCTACGAGCAGTACTTC
CASSRDTFSYEQYF
>-|-|TRBJ2-5|TRBV9
TGTGCCAGCAGCGTCGGGCAGCCGGGGGAGACCCAGTACTTC
CASSVGQPGETQYF
>TRBD1|-|TRBJ1-5|TRBV7-9
TGTGCCAGCAGCTCGGGACAGGGCACCCAGCCCCAGCATTTT
CASSSGQGTQPQHF
>-|-|TRBJ2-3|TRBV5-1
TGCGCCAGCAGCCCTGAGAGGGGGGGTGGAGATACGCAGTATTTT
CASSPERGGGDTQYF
>-|few|TRBJ1-6|TRBV21-1
TGTGCCAGCACCACTGGACAGGGAGAATCACCCCTCCACTTT
CASTTGQGESPLHF
>-|few|TRBJ2-5|TRBV4-2
TGTGCCAGCAGCCAAGAGGTGGGAGACCCCCCCGAGACCCAGTACTTC
CASSQEVGDPPETQYF
>-|-|TRBJ1-2|TRBV11-2
TGTGCCAGCAGCTTCAATTCAGGGAACTATGGCTACACCTTC
CASSFNSGNYGYTF
>TRBD2|-|TRBJ2-1|TRBV6-1
TGTGCCAGCAGTGAATCTCAACTAGCGGGCGGGACGCCGCAGTTCTTC
CASSESQLAGGTPQFF
>-|-|TRBJ1-1|TRBV27
TGTGCCAGCATTTCCTTGACAGGTCGAGCTTTCTTT
CASISLTGRAFF
>TRBD1|-|TRBJ2-1|TRBV5-1
TGCGCCAGCAGCTTGGTGGCAGGGGGTTCCTACAATGAGCAGTTCTTC
CASSLVAGGSYNEQFF
>-|-|TRBJ2-7|TRBV14
TGTGCCAGCAGCCAAGCTAGTACCGACGAGCAGTACTTC
CASSQASTDEQYF
>-|-|TRBJ1-1|TRBV5-1
TGCGCCAGCAGCTCTGGGGGAGGGTACCGTGCTTTCTTT
CASSSGGGYRAFF
>-|-|TRBJ1-1|TRBV9
TGTGCCAGCAGCCACAGGGACGGAAGAATGAACACTGAAGCTTTCTTT
CASSHRDGRMNTEAFF
>-|-|TRBJ2-7|TRBV7-2
TGTGCCAGCAGCTTACCCCGGGGGGCTATTTCCTACGAGCAGTACTTC
CASSLPRGAISYEQYF
>-|-|TRBJ2-5|TRBV6-5
TGTGCCAGCAGTTACTCGAGGACAACGTACCAAGAGACCCAGTACTTC
CASSYSRTTYQETQYF
>-|-|TRBJ1-1|TRBV7-6
TGTGCCAGCAGCTTAGCTAGCGGGACCCGCGGCCGGGGTACTGAAGCTTTCTTT
CASSLASGTRGRGTEAFF
>TRBD2|-|TRBJ2-5|TRBV5-1
TGCGCCAGCAGCTCCGGGCGGACTAGCGGGGGTTTAGAGACCCAGTACTTC
CASSSGRTSGGLETQYF